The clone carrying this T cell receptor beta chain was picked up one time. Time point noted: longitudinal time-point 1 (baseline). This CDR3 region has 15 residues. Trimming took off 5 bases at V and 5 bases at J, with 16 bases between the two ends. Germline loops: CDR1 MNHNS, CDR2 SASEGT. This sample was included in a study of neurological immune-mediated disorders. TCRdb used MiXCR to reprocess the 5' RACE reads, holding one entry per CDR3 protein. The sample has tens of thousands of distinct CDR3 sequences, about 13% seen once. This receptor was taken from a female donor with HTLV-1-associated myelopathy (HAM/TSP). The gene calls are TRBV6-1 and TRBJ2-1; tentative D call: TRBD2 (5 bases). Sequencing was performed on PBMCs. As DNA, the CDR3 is TGTGCCAGCAGTAATTTGGACGGAGCGGACAATGAGCAGTTCTTC. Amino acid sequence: CASSNLDGADNEQFF.